The 21 T cell receptor beta chains presented below share a single source sample, sequenced in a study of CD8+CD57+ T cells in acquired aplastic anemia. Genomic DNA served as template for TCR beta VDJ and CDR3 profiling. TCRdb independently ran MiXCR on the reads; one entry per CDR3 protein. The profile shows just over 150,000 distinct CDR3 sequences, around 52% of them singletons. Patients included in sequencing had previously demonstrated CD8+CD57+ cell expansion by flow cytometry. Material: sorted CD4+, CD8+, or CD8+CD57+ T cells (not recorded which) from PBMCs. The receptors stem from a human donor with aplastic anemia.

This clonotype was counted between two and nine times. The chain uses TRBV24-1 and TRBJ1-5; D unresolved. V lost 4 bases, J lost 6 bases, and 9 bases lay in between. The CDR3 extends over 13 amino acids. Germline CDR1 reads KGHDR; CDR2 reads SFDVKD. The CDR3 region is CATSDLVGQPQHF. In DNA, the CDR3 is TGTGCCACCAGTGACCTTGTCGGTCAGCCCCAGCATTTT.

The V call is TRBV12-3 or TRBV12-4, the J call TRBJ2-7; TRBD2 agrees at 11 bases. The junction had 8 bases not matched to a gene; V was cut back by 4 bases and J by 6 bases. CDR3 length equals 15 residues. CDR3 amino acids: CASSYSSLAGGEQYF. CDR3 sequence (DNA): TGTGCCAGCAGTTACTCGTCCCTAGCGGGAGGCGAGCAGTACTTC.

This clonotype was picked up a small number of times. V gene TRBV11-1 combines with J gene TRBJ1-4; weak D call: TRBD1 (6 bases). V was cut by 5 bases and J by 7 bases, with 17 bases left in between. The CDR3 is 15 residues long. Germline lookup yields CDR1 SGHAT and CDR2 FQDESV (reference sequence). DNA for the CDR3: TGTGCCAGCAGCGTACTACAGGGAAGAAGTGAAAAACTGTTTTTT. It encodes CASSVLQGRSEKLFF.

The sample holds a few counts of this clonotype. This chain uses TRBV3-1 with TRBJ2-7, with no clear D. Per the germline V gene, CDR1 is LGHDT and CDR2 is YNNKEL (reference sequence). The CDR3 spans 15 residues. Trimming stripped 3 bases from V and 7 bases from J, with 19 bases between. The CDR3 region is CASSHFQRADNEQYF. CDR3 in DNA: TGTGCCAGCAGCCATTTTCAACGGGCCGACAATGAGCAGTACTTC.

V and J are TRBV30 and TRBJ1-4, with D unresolved. The CDR3 has 11 residues. Germline CDR1 reads GTSNPN; CDR2 reads SVGIG (reference sequence). The ends were cut back, 4 bases at V and 5 bases at J, with 5 bases in the middle. The CDR3 spells CAWTQNEKLFF. DNA of the CDR3: TGTGCCTGGACCCAGAATGAAAAACTGTTTTTT.

This clonotype has a count of ten or more. This sequence joins TRBV20-1 and TRBJ2-7; unclear D gene. V gave up 0 bases and J gave up 4 bases, with 10 bases separating them. The CDR3 is 13 residues long. Germline-derived CDR1 and CDR2 are DFQATT and SNEGSKA (reference sequence). CDR3 in amino acids: CSAREGIAYEQYF. In DNA, the CDR3 is TGCAGTGCTAGAGAGGGAATTGCGTACGAGCAGTACTTC.

This clonotype showed up many times. The chain employs TRBV20-1 and TRBJ2-3, with 10 bases that match TRBD2. Germline assignment: CDR1 DFQATT and CDR2 SNEGSKA (reference sequence). V was clipped by 0 bases and J by 2 bases; unmatched bases: 11. The CDR3 is 18 amino acids. CDR3 residues: CSARDWTSGKDNTDTQYF. CDR3 DNA sequence: TGCAGTGCTAGAGATTGGACTAGCGGAAAAGATAACACAGATACGCAGTATTTT.

The chain couples TRBV25-1 to TRBJ2-7; D is uncertain. This CDR3 comprises 16 residues. The V and J ends lost 4 bases and 0 bases respectively, with 16 bases between them. The germline gives CDR1 MGHDK, CDR2 SYGVNS. This CDR3 is CASSAIAGLGSYEQYF. Here the CDR3 DNA reads TGTGCCAGCAGTGCAATCGCAGGCTTGGGCTCCTACGAGCAGTACTTC.

This clonotype was seen at least ten times. The chain carries TRBV12-5 and TRBJ2-3; D not resolved. This CDR3 region has 13 residues. Germline V gene data show CDR1 as LGHNT and CDR2 as FRNRAP. Between the trimmed V and J ends, which lost 6 bases and 2 bases, there was a span of 9 bases. The CDR3 region is CASGLGLTDTQYF. Here the CDR3 DNA reads TGTGCTAGTGGCCTAGGCCTCACAGATACGCAGTATTTT. Variable domain in full (rest from reference TRBV12-5 and TRBJ2-3): DARVTQTPRHKVTEMGQEVTMRCQPILGHNTVFWYRQTMMQGLELLAYFRNRAPLDDSGMPKDRFSAEMPDATLATLKIQPSEPRDSAVYFCASGLGLTDTQYFGPGTRLTVL.

V gene TRBV7-2 combines with J gene TRBJ1-1; D call uncertain. V dropped 1 base and J dropped 4 bases, with 7 bases sitting between them. Germline values: CDR1 SGHTA, CDR2 FQGNSA. This CDR3 has 13 amino acids. This CDR3 reads CASSLETPTEAFF. CDR3 bases: TGTGCCAGCAGCTTAGAGACTCCCACTGAAGCTTTCTTT.

This CDR3 reads CSARDTRNYEQYF. CDR3 bases: TGCAGTGCTAGAGATACCAGGAACTACGAGCAGTACTTC. V is TRBV20-1 and J is TRBJ2-7, with D hard to call. This CDR3 region has 13 residues. V was shortened by 0 bases and J by 3 bases, with 9 bases between the two germline ends. CDR1 DFQATT and CDR2 SNEGSKA come from the germline V gene (reference sequence).

This clonotype has a single count. This sequence joins TRBV20-1 and TRBJ1-5; 8 bases match TRBD1. The end of the DNA is better explained by TRBJ2-3, so the J call may be wrong. Germline CDR1 and CDR2: DFQATT and SNEGSKA (reference sequence). The CDR3 is 14 residues long. The CDR3 loop is CSALTAGGNQPQYF. The CDR3, as DNA: TGCAGTGCTCTGACAGCAGGGGGCAATCAGCCCCAGTATTTT.

This clonotype was picked up a small number of times. A read error may account for a junction end that differs from germline. The chain recombines TRBV6-5 with TRBJ1-1; 8 bases line up with TRBD1. The CDR3 sequence is 14 residues long. Germline V CDR1 and CDR2: MNHEY, SVGAGI. CDR3 in amino acids: CASSYGSGGTEALF. CDR3 nucleotides: TGTGCCAGCAGTTACGGCTCAGGGGGCACTGAAGCTCTCTTT.

This chain joins TRBV5-5 and TRBJ2-3, with 8 bases aligning to TRBD1. Losses at the gene ends were 4 bases for V and 0 bases for J; bases not matched to a gene: 4. Germline CDR1 reads SGHKS; CDR2 reads YYEKEE (reference sequence). This CDR3 comprises 15 residues. CDR3 DNA sequence: TGTGCCAGCAGCCCGGACAGGGCTAGCACAGATACGCAGTATTTT. Amino acid sequence: CASSPDRASTDTQYF.

The gene calls are TRBV15 and TRBJ2-7; a weak D match, TRBD1 (6 bases). The CDR3 is 13 residues long. CDR1 LNHNV and CDR2 YYDKDF come from the germline V gene (reference sequence). Trimming stripped 4 bases from V and 7 bases from J, with 14 bases between. For the CDR3, the DNA is TGTGCCACCAGCACCTCGCAGGGGAGAGAGCAGTACTTC. Translating gives CATSTSQGREQYF.

The chain carries TRBV2 and TRBJ1-6; D is ambiguous. Per germline, CDR1 SNHLY and CDR2 FYNNEI. V shed 4 bases and J shed 11 bases, with 9 bases lying between them. This CDR3 spans 12 amino acids. The CDR3 sequence is CASSVTIPPLHF. CDR3 nucleotide sequence: TGTGCCAGCAGTGTGACAATTCCACCCCTCCACTTT. Full variable domain (missing parts from reference TRBV2 and TRBJ1-6): EPEVTQTPSHQVTQMGQEVILRCVPISNHLYFYWYRQILGQKVEFLVSFYNNEISEKSEIFDDQFSVERPDGSNFTLKIRSTKLEDSAMYFCASSVTIPPLHFGNGTRLTVT.

The chain combines TRBV4-3 with TRBJ1-1; D is ambiguous. The CDR3 extends over 13 amino acids. The germline V and J ends were trimmed by 4 bases and 4 bases, with 10 bases remaining between them. Germline V lookup: CDR1 LGHNA, CDR2 YSLEER. CDR3 amino acids: CASSPVGSTEAFF. In nucleotides, the CDR3 is TGCGCCAGCAGCCCAGTCGGGAGCACTGAAGCTTTCTTT.

Ten or more counts support this clonotype. The CDR3 nucleotides read TGTGCCAGCAGCGTAGGGCGGACAGGGGGAGACGGCTACACCTTC. Its protein is CASSVGRTGGDGYTF. This rearrangement joins TRBV9 to TRBJ1-2; 10 bases are a match to TRBD1. The CDR3 contains 15 residues. Germline CDR1 and CDR2: SGDLS and YYNGEE. The V gene end was trimmed by 0 bases and the J gene end by 8 bases; junction bases not matched to a gene: 7.

This clonotype was picked up one time. As DNA, the CDR3 is TGTGCCAGCAGCTGGGACAGGGGGCCCGATGAGCAGTTCTTC. The encoded protein is CASSWDRGPDEQFF. The rearrangement joins TRBV5-5 to TRBJ2-1; 12 bases map to TRBD1. This CDR3 is built from 14 residues. V lost 3 bases and J lost 8; bases outside the gene matches: 3. Looked up from germline, CDR1 is SGHKS and CDR2 is YYEKEE (reference sequence).

This clonotype was recorded many times. This chain uses TRBV29-1 with TRBJ2-7; D may be TRBD2 (5 bases). The CDR3 spans 14 residues. Germline V lookup: CDR1 SQVTM, CDR2 ANQGSEA. V lost 1 base and J lost 4, with 14 bases in between. The DNA of the CDR3 is TGCAGCGTTGAAGGTCGAGGACTTGGATACGAGCAGTACTTC. The encoded protein is CSVEGRGLGYEQYF.

This chain connects TRBV7-9 to TRBJ1-2; 7 positions agree with TRBD1. Germline V gene sequence: CDR1 SEHNR, CDR2 FQNEAQ (reference sequence). V lost 5 bases, J lost 4 bases, and 4 bases stayed unmatched. This CDR3 is built from 13 residues. This CDR3 is CASSRDSGYGYTF. The DNA for the CDR3 is TGTGCCAGCAGCCGGGACAGCGGCTATGGCTACACCTTC.